Listed below are T cell receptor beta chains from one sample, sequenced in a study of cytomegalovirus exposure and HLA in healthy donors. Generated by immunoSEQ multiplex PCR, the TCRdb table keeps only in-frame clones and is missing some. Counted here are approximately 200,000 clones, approximately 80% occurring once; the ten biggest clones make up roughly 7%. Material: PBMCs. These receptor sequences come from a man younger than 35 in good health and CMV-seropositive. CDR3s include the opening cysteine and the closing phenylalanine or tryptophan. A D gene is named only where the DNA matches it firmly. Not all rows give a size; the values are once, few, many and, for expanded clones, a class.

J gene | clone size | CDR3 length | D gene | V gene | CDR3 DNA | CDR3 protein
TRBJ2-3 | - | 15 | - | TRBV6-1 | TGTGCCAGCACCACTCTTACCCGAACCACAGATACGCAGTATTTT | CASTTLTRTTDTQYF
TRBJ2-1 | - | 15 | TRBD2 | TRBV5-1 | TGCGCCAGCAGCGGGCAGGGACTAGCTAACAATGAGCAGTTCTTC | CASSGQGLANNEQFF
TRBJ2-5 | - | 14 | TRBD1 | TRBV10-3 | TGTGCCATCAGTAGGGACAGCAACCAAGAGACCCAGTACTTC | CAISRDSNQETQYF
TRBJ2-7 | - | 17 | TRBD1 | TRBV18 | TGTGCCAGCTCATCCCAGGGACCGGGACAGGGGTCCTACGAGCAGTACTTC | CASSSQGPGQGSYEQYF
TRBJ1-5 | - | 10 | - | TRBV19 | TGTGCCAGTGGGGCTCCTGCCCAGCATTTT | CASGAPAQHF
TRBJ2-7 | once | 14 | TRBD2 | TRBV5-1 | TGCGCCAGCAGCTTGACTAGCGGGAGGTACGAGCAGTACTTC | CASSLTSGRYEQYF
TRBJ2-1 | - | 13 | - | TRBV4-3 | TGCGCCAGCAGCCAAGGACTTTACAATGAGCAGTTCTTC | CASSQGLYNEQFF
TRBJ2-1 | - | 15 | TRBD2 | TRBV30 | TGTGCCTGGAGCATACTAGCGGATGAGTACAATGAGCAGTTCTTC | CAWSILADEYNEQFF
TRBJ2-3 | - | 16 | TRBD2 | TRBV7-9 | TGTGCCAGCAGTACTAGGACTAGCGGGAGCACAGATACGCAGTATTTT | CASSTRTSGSTDTQYF
TRBJ2-7 | - | 14 | TRBD1 | TRBV29-1 | TGCAGCGTTGCGAGGACAGGGGGCGCGTACGAGCAGTACTTC | CSVARTGGAYEQYF